This T cell receptor beta chain was captured in a study of blood T cell repertoires in COVID-19. Study-level information: Sites across the United States, Italy and Spain contributed samples from acute and convalescent COVID-19.

The table lists this clone with a count of one. Under the authors' procedure: Reference gene primers were amplified, and this amplification served to estimate nucleated cell counts. The assay was immunoSEQ multiplex PCR, and TCRdb's table has in-frame clones only and misses some. That table is the source of V, J and clone size, and D and trimming were worked out from the DNA. The sample records tens of thousands of clones, around 90% being singletons. This CDR3 contains 13 residues. V shed 3 bases and J shed 3 bases, with 8 bases lying between them. Germline CDR1 LNHDA, CDR2 SQIVND (reference sequence).

The specimen was peripheral blood. J is TRBJ1-2 and V is TRBV19; the D is unclear. The TCR originated in a woman aged 65 to 85 with acute or convalescent COVID-19. The CDR3 DNA reads as TGTGCCAGTAGTATCGGAGGTGACTATGGCTACACCTTC. Amino acids: CASSIGGDYGYTF.